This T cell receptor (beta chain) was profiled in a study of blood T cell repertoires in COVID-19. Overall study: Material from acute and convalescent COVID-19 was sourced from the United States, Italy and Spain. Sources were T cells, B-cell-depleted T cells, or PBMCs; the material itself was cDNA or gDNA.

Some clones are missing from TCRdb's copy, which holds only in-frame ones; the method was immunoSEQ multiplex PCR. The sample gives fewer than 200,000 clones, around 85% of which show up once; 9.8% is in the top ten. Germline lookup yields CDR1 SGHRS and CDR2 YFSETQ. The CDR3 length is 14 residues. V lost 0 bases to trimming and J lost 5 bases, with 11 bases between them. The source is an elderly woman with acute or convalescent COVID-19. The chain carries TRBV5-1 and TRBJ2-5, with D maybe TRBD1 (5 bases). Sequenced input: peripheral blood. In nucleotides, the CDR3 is TGCGCCAGCAGCTTGGAGCAGGGATGGGAGACCCAGTACTTC. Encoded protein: CASSLEQGWETQYF.